Sequencing of this T cell receptor (beta chain) was carried out in a study of cytomegalovirus exposure and HLA in healthy donors. General study findings and limits: A few CMV-associated chains proved CMV antigen-specific in vitro. Being productive about 90% or about 30% of the time was typical of most TCR beta V segments in an earlier analysis. For TCR beta chains, V- and J-gene trimming was later linked to a missense DCLRE1C variant. A later analysis linked 15,000 to 20,000 TCR beta sequences to HLA alleles at 0.05 false discovery rate.

Primers included in the PCR were 60 Vbeta and 13 Jbeta primers. Libraries were prepared by immunoSEQ multiplex PCR; TCRdb keeps only in-frame clonotypes and omits some of them. In all, the sample yields fewer than 70,000 clones. The CDR3 is made up of 15 amino acids. The germline V gene encodes CDR1 SEHNR and CDR2 FQNEAQ (reference sequence). V trimming: 5 bases; J trimming: 5 bases; junction bases outside the gene matches: 4. As concerns this clone: Its cognate antigen is unknown.

The chain uses TRBV7-9 and TRBJ2-3; 13 bases match TRBD2. The origin of this receptor is a woman aged 18 to 35 in good health and CMV-seronegative. The sample taken for sequencing was PBMCs. This CDR3 reads CASSPGLAGLDTQYF. CDR3 in DNA: TGTGCCAGCAGCCCGGGACTAGCGGGATTAGATACGCAGTATTTT.